This is a list of T cell receptor beta chains from one sample in a study of cytomegalovirus exposure and HLA in healthy donors. Assay: immunoSEQ multiplex PCR; the TCRdb copy retains only in-frame clones and omits some. The profile shows 100,000 or so clones, roughly 70% of them singletons. The sequenced material came from PBMCs. These receptors were obtained from a woman in her late teens or twenties in good health and CMV-seropositive. CDR3s include the opening cysteine and the closing phenylalanine or tryptophan. The order of the fields is V gene, D gene, clone size, J gene, CDR3 DNA, CDR3 protein. The D gene is left open where the match is weak. Only some rows state a clone size, as once, few, many or a class for expanded clones.

v_call: TRBV5-6
d_call: TRBD1
clone_size: NA
j_call: TRBJ2-7
cdr3_nt: TGTGCCAGCAGCTTGGCCCAGAGACAGGGACACTACGAGCAGTACTTC
cdr3_aa: CASSLAQRQGHYEQYF

v_call: TRBV7-6
d_call: NA
clone_size: NA
j_call: TRBJ2-7
cdr3_nt: TGTGCCAGCAGCCAGGGACTTTCCTACGAGCAGTACTTC
cdr3_aa: CASSQGLSYEQYF

v_call: TRBV9
d_call: TRBD2
clone_size: NA
j_call: TRBJ2-1
cdr3_nt: TGTGCCAGCAGCCCACGTAGCGGGAGCGGCAATGAGCAGTTCTTC
cdr3_aa: CASSPRSGSGNEQFF

v_call: TRBV6-5
d_call: TRBD1
clone_size: NA
j_call: TRBJ1-1
cdr3_nt: TGTGCCAGCAGAATACAGGGGGACACTGAAGCTTTCTTT
cdr3_aa: CASRIQGDTEAFF

v_call: TRBV7-2
d_call: TRBD2
clone_size: few
j_call: TRBJ2-5
cdr3_nt: TGTGCCAGCAGCTTTCAAGCGGGGGTACAAGAGACCCAGTACTTC
cdr3_aa: CASSFQAGVQETQYF

v_call: TRBV11-2
d_call: TRBD2
clone_size: NA
j_call: TRBJ2-1
cdr3_nt: TGTGCCAGCAGCTTAGGAAGCGGGAGTGGGTACAATGAGCAGTTCTTC
cdr3_aa: CASSLGSGSGYNEQFF

v_call: TRBV27
d_call: TRBD2
clone_size: NA
j_call: TRBJ2-7
cdr3_nt: TGTGCCAGCAGTTTTTTCGCCCAGGGAGCGGGAGGTATCGAGCAGTACTTC
cdr3_aa: CASSFFAQGAGGIEQYF

v_call: TRBV2
d_call: TRBD2
clone_size: NA
j_call: TRBJ2-1
cdr3_nt: TGTGCCAGCAGTGAATGGCTAGCGGGCTTCTCCTACAATGAGCAGTTCTTC
cdr3_aa: CASSEWLAGFSYNEQFF

v_call: TRBV27
d_call: NA
clone_size: NA
j_call: TRBJ1-1
cdr3_nt: TGTGCCAGCAGCCTTAACGGGGTAGAGGACACTGAAGCTTTCTTT
cdr3_aa: CASSLNGVEDTEAFF

v_call: TRBV6-5
d_call: NA
clone_size: few
j_call: TRBJ1-2
cdr3_nt: TGTGCCAGCAGTTTGCGGGCAGCTAACTATGGCTACACCTTC
cdr3_aa: CASSLRAANYGYTF

v_call: TRBV7-2
d_call: NA
clone_size: once
j_call: TRBJ2-5
cdr3_nt: TGTGCCAGCAGCCACCGACCAGCGTTCGAAGAGACCCAGTACTTC
cdr3_aa: CASSHRPAFEETQYF

v_call: TRBV10-3
d_call: NA
clone_size: NA
j_call: TRBJ1-5
cdr3_nt: TGTGCCATCAGCGAGTACCGGGAGGATAATCAGCCCCAGCATTTT
cdr3_aa: CAISEYREDNQPQHF

v_call: TRBV21-1
d_call: NA
clone_size: NA
j_call: TRBJ2-7
cdr3_nt: TGTGCCAGCAGCCCCGGGACTAGCGGGAGGGCCAAAGAAAACTACGAGCAGTACTTC
cdr3_aa: CASSPGTSGRAKENYEQYF

v_call: TRBV10-3
d_call: NA
clone_size: NA
j_call: TRBJ2-7
cdr3_nt: TGTGCCATCAGTGTGAAAGGGAGCCACGAGCAGTACTTC
cdr3_aa: CAISVKGSHEQYF

v_call: TRBV29-1
d_call: TRBD2
clone_size: NA
j_call: TRBJ2-1
cdr3_nt: TGCAGCGTTGACGGGCGGGAGGGCCTCGATGAGCAGTTCTTC
cdr3_aa: CSVDGREGLDEQFF

v_call: TRBV19
d_call: TRBD1
clone_size: NA
j_call: TRBJ1-5
cdr3_nt: TGTGCCAGTAGTATAGTTCTGGGACAGGGAGGCCAGCCCCAGCATTTT
cdr3_aa: CASSIVLGQGGQPQHF

v_call: TRBV6-5
d_call: TRBD1
clone_size: NA
j_call: TRBJ1-1
cdr3_nt: TGTGCCAGCAGAGCCCGCGGGACAGGGGGCTCTGAAGCTTTCTTT
cdr3_aa: CASRARGTGGSEAFF

v_call: TRBV28
d_call: TRBD1
clone_size: NA
j_call: TRBJ1-2
cdr3_nt: TGTGCCAGCATGACAGGGGATGACTATGGCTACACCTTC
cdr3_aa: CASMTGDDYGYTF

v_call: TRBV6-6
d_call: TRBD1
clone_size: NA
j_call: TRBJ1-4
cdr3_nt: TGTGCCAGCAGTGACAGGACAGGGGGCAGGGAAAAACTGTTTTTT
cdr3_aa: CASSDRTGGREKLFF

v_call: TRBV7-9
d_call: TRBD1
clone_size: NA
j_call: TRBJ2-1
cdr3_nt: TGTGCCAGCAGCAGCCTACGGGACAGGGGGCTGAATGAGCAGTTCTTC
cdr3_aa: CASSSLRDRGLNEQFF

v_call: TRBV20-1
d_call: TRBD1
clone_size: NA
j_call: TRBJ1-1
cdr3_nt: TGCAGCGACAGGGGTGCGACTGAAGCTTTCTTT
cdr3_aa: CSDRGATEAFF

v_call: TRBV28
d_call: TRBD2
clone_size: NA
j_call: TRBJ2-7
cdr3_nt: TGTGCCAGCAGTTTAGATTGGGGACTAGCGAACAGTATGCCCTACGAGCAGTACTTC
cdr3_aa: CASSLDWGLANSMPYEQYF

v_call: TRBV6-1
d_call: NA
clone_size: NA
j_call: TRBJ2-7
cdr3_nt: TGTGCCAGCAAGCTCCCGTCGGGGTACGAGCAGTACTTC
cdr3_aa: CASKLPSGYEQYF

v_call: TRBV30
d_call: TRBD2
clone_size: NA
j_call: TRBJ2-1
cdr3_nt: TGTGCCTGGGGAGCCGGGACTAGCGCCAATGAGCAGTTCTTC
cdr3_aa: CAWGAGTSANEQFF

v_call: TRBV30
d_call: NA
clone_size: medium-sized
j_call: TRBJ2-1
cdr3_nt: TGTGCCTGGAGTGCGGGGAGATCCCCCCTCTCCTACAATGAGCAGTTCTTC
cdr3_aa: CAWSAGRSPLSYNEQFF

v_call: TRBV25-1
d_call: NA
clone_size: NA
j_call: TRBJ1-2
cdr3_nt: TGTGCCAGCAGTGAAAGAGGGTACGGCACAACTTCGGGCTACACCTTC
cdr3_aa: CASSERGYGTTSGYTF

v_call: TRBV9
d_call: NA
clone_size: NA
j_call: TRBJ2-4
cdr3_nt: TGTGCCAGCAGCGTAGATGGACAGTATGGAAACATTCAGTACTTC
cdr3_aa: CASSVDGQYGNIQYF

v_call: TRBV5-1
d_call: TRBD2
clone_size: NA
j_call: TRBJ2-7
cdr3_nt: TGCGCCAGCAGCCCAGGGACTAGCTGGGAGCAGTACTTC
cdr3_aa: CASSPGTSWEQYF

v_call: TRBV28
d_call: NA
clone_size: few
j_call: TRBJ1-1
cdr3_nt: TGTGCCAGCAGTTTCCCAGGGTATGGTGAAGCTTTCTTT
cdr3_aa: CASSFPGYGEAFF

v_call: TRBV21-1
d_call: NA
clone_size: NA
j_call: TRBJ2-4
cdr3_nt: TGTGCCAGCAGCAAGGAGCGAGACAGGGGGGACATTCAGTACTTC
cdr3_aa: CASSKERDRGDIQYF

v_call: TRBV30
d_call: TRBD2
clone_size: NA
j_call: TRBJ2-6
cdr3_nt: TGTGCCTTCAGACTAGCTCAAGTAAGGTTTGGGGCCAACGTCCTGACTTTC
cdr3_aa: CAFRLAQVRFGANVLTF

v_call: TRBV4-1
d_call: NA
clone_size: NA
j_call: TRBJ2-5
cdr3_nt: TGCGCCAGCAGCCAAGGGGGCGCGGAGACCCAGTACTTC
cdr3_aa: CASSQGGAETQYF

v_call: TRBV29-1
d_call: TRBD2
clone_size: NA
j_call: TRBJ2-4
cdr3_nt: TGCAGCGGGAGGGAGGGAGCGGACATTCAGTACTTC
cdr3_aa: CSGREGADIQYF

v_call: TRBV6-5
d_call: NA
clone_size: NA
j_call: TRBJ1-5
cdr3_nt: TGTGCCAGCAGGCCCTCTGGAGGAAACAATCAGCCCCAGCATTTT
cdr3_aa: CASRPSGGNNQPQHF

v_call: TRBV27
d_call: TRBD1
clone_size: NA
j_call: TRBJ1-1
cdr3_nt: TGTGCCAGCAGTTTAAGGGCTTTCTGGTTGGGACAGGGGAGCACTGAAGCTTTCTTT
cdr3_aa: CASSLRAFWLGQGSTEAFF

v_call: TRBV15
d_call: NA
clone_size: NA
j_call: TRBJ1-1
cdr3_nt: TGTGCCACCAGCAGAGGGGGGGGACATTTGGGCCCTGAAGCTTTCTTT
cdr3_aa: CATSRGGGHLGPEAFF

v_call: TRBV27
d_call: TRBD1
clone_size: NA
j_call: TRBJ1-2
cdr3_nt: TGTGCCAGCAGTTTGAGAGGGACAGGGGGCCTCCACCCCACCCTAAACTATGGCTACACCTTC
cdr3_aa: CASSLRGTGGLHPTLNYGYTF

v_call: TRBV28
d_call: TRBD2
clone_size: NA
j_call: TRBJ2-7
cdr3_nt: TGTGCCAGCAGCCGCCCGGGACTAGCGGCCTACGAGCAGTACTTC
cdr3_aa: CASSRPGLAAYEQYF

v_call: TRBV29-1
d_call: TRBD2
clone_size: NA
j_call: TRBJ2-1
cdr3_nt: TGCAGCGTTGCTGTACTAGCGGGAGACGATGAGCAGTTCTTC
cdr3_aa: CSVAVLAGDDEQFF